This T cell receptor (beta chain) was obtained from a study of cytomegalovirus exposure and HLA in healthy donors. Germline V CDR1 and CDR2: MNHEY, SMNVEV (reference sequence). The CDR3 spans 15 residues. With 6 bases clipped from V and 1 base from J, the junction kept 6 bases outside the gene matches. This PCR relied on a set of 60 Vbeta primers and 13 Jbeta primers. Profiling relied on immunoSEQ multiplex PCR, and the TCRdb table lists in-frame clones only, not all of them. The repertoire consists of 120,000 to 150,000 clones, with 76% occurring once and the leading ten covering 1.8%. The gene calls are TRBV27 and TRBJ2-4; TRBD1 matches 7 bases. The receptor was isolated from a man aged 40-49 years in good health and CMV-seronegative. The material sequenced was PBMCs. CDR3 protein: CASRETRGAKNIQYF. In nucleotides, the CDR3 is TGTGCCAGCAGGGAAACCAGGGGGGCCAAAAACATTCAGTACTTC.